This T cell receptor (beta chain) is from a study of T cell repertoires in cytomegalovirus infection. Overall study context: A matching HLA type, together with CMV infection, was signaled by public TCR beta signatures. Study-wide results and limits: CMV carriers with the relevant HLA were identified by cumulative public TCR beta family frequency. In two of eight donors, the top clonotype was HLA-C-restricted CMV-specific.

TCRdb recomputed calls from the reads with MiXCR, one row per CDR3 protein. This table has about 740,000 distinct CDR3 sequences, 35% appearing once. The CDR3 runs 14 residues. V gave up 7 bases and J gave up 1 base, with 11 bases separating them. This clonotype was seen ten or more times. The antigen is unknown. This clonotype originated in a human donor in good health (CMV status not recorded). Some clones in this sample may be carry-over from other donors' samples. The V call is TRBV12-3 or TRBV12-4, the J call TRBJ1-5; D unclear. The sample comprised PBMCs. CDR3 coding DNA: TGTGCCAGCAATTCGGGGTTGAGCAATCAGCCCCAGCATTTT. Protein sequence: CASNSGLSNQPQHF.